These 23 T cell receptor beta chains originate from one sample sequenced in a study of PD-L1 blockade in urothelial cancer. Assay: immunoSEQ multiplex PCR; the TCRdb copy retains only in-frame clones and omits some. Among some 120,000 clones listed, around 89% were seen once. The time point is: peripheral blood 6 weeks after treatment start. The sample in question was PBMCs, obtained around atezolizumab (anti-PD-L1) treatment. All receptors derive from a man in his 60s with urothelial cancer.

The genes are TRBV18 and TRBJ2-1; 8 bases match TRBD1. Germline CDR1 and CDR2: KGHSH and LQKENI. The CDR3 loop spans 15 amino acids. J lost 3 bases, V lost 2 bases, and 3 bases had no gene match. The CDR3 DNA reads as TGTGCCAGCTCACCAACAGGGGGGAACTACAATGAGCAGTTCTTC. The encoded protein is CASSPTGGNYNEQFF.

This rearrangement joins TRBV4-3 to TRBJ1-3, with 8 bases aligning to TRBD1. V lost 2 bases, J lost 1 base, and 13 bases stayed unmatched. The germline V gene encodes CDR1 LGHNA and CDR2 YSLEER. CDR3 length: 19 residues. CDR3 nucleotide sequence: TGCGCCAGCAGCCAAACCGGGACAGGATTGTATGGGTCTGGAAACACCATATATTTT. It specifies CASSQTGTGLYGSGNTIYF.

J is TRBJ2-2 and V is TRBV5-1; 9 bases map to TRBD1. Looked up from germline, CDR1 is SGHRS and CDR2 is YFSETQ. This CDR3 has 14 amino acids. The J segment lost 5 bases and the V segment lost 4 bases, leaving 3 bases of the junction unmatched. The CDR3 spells CASSAGQGTGELFF. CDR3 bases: TGCGCCAGCAGCGCGGGACAGGGTACCGGGGAGCTGTTTTTT.

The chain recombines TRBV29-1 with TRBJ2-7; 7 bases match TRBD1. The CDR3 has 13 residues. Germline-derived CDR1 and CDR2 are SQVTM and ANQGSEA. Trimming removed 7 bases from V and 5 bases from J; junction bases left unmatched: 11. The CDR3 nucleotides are TGCAGCGGACAGGGACCCGACTCTCACGAGCAGTACTTC. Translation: CSGQGPDSHEQYF.

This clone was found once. The CDR3 here is CASSKLAGALSTDTQYF. CDR3 DNA sequence: TGTGCCAGCTCAAAACTAGCGGGAGCCCTCAGCACAGATACGCAGTATTTT. The gene calls are TRBV18 and TRBJ2-3; TRBD2 matches 11 bases. The CDR3 extends over 17 amino acids. V lost 5 bases and J lost 0; bases outside the gene matches: 7. Germline loops: CDR1 KGHSH, CDR2 LQKENI.

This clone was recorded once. CDR3 amino acids: CASNTGGVGQPQHF. CDR3 DNA sequence: TGTGCCAGCAACACAGGGGGGGTGGGGCAGCCCCAGCATTTT. The rearrangement joins TRBV6-5 to TRBJ1-5; 8 bases line up with TRBD1. Germline V lookup: CDR1 MNHEY, CDR2 SVGAGI. CDR3 length: 14 residues. V shed 7 bases and J 7 bases; nucleotides not matched to a gene: 9.

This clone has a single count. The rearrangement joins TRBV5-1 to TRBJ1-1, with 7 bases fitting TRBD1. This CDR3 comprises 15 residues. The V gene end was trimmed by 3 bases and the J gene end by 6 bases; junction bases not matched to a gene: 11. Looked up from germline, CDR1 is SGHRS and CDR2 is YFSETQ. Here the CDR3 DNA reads TGCGCCAGCAGCTGGGGGGCTGACAGGGCCTCTGAAGCTTTCTTT. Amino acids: CASSWGADRASEAFF.

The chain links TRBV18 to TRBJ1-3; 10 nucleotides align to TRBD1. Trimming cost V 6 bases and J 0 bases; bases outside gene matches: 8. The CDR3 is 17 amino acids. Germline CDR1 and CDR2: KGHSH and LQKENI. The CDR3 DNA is TGTGCCAGCTCGCCGGGACAGGGGACAAACTCTGGAAACACCATATATTTT. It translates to CASSPGQGTNSGNTIYF. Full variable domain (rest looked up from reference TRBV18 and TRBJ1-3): NAGVMQNPRHLVRRRGQEARLRCSPMKGHSHVYWYRQLPEEGLKFMVYLQKENIIDESGMPKERFSAEFPKEGPSILRIQQVVRGDSAAYFCASSPGQGTNSGNTIYFGEGSWLTVV.

CDR3 loop: CASSLKWTGAPGNEQFF. The CDR3 nucleotides read TGTGCCAGCAGCTTAAAGTGGACAGGGGCCCCCGGGAATGAGCAGTTCTTC. The genes are TRBV7-6 and TRBJ2-1; 9 bases map to TRBD1. In germline, CDR1 is SGHVS, CDR2 FNYEAQ. This CDR3 contains 17 residues. V lost 2 bases to trimming and J lost 7 bases; unmatched junction nucleotides: 12.

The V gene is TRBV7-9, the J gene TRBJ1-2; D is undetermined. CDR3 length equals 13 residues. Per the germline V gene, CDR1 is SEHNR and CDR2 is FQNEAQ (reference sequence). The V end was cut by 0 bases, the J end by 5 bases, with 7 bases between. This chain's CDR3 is CASSLAPNYGYTF. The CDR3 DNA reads TGTGCCAGCAGCTTAGCCCCAAATTATGGCTACACCTTC. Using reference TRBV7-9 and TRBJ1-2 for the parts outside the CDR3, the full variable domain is DTGVSQNPRHKITKRGQNVTFRCDPISEHNRLYWYRQTLGQGPEFLTYFQNEAQLEKSRLLSDRFSAERPKGSFSTLEIQRTEQGDSAMYLCASSLAPNYGYTFGSGTRLTVV.

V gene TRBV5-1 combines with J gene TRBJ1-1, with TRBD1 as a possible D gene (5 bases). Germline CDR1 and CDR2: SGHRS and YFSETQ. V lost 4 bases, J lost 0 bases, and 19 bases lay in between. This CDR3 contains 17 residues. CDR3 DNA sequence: TGCGCCAGCAGCCTCACAAGGGACTCAGACATGAACACTGAAGCTTTCTTT. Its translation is CASSLTRDSDMNTEAFF.

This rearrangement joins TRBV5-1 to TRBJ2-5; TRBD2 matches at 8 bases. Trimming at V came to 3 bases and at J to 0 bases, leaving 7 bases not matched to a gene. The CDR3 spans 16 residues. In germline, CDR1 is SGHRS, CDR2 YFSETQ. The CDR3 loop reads CASSSGGARYQETQYF. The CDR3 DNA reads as TGCGCCAGCAGCTCGGGAGGGGCGCGGTACCAAGAGACCCAGTACTTC. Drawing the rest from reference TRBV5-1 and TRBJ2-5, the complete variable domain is KAGVTQTPRYLIKTRGQQVTLSCSPISGHRSVSWYQQTPGQGLQFLFEYFSETQRNKGNFPGRFSGRQFSNSRSEMNVSTLELGDSALYLCASSSGGARYQETQYFGPGTRLLVL.

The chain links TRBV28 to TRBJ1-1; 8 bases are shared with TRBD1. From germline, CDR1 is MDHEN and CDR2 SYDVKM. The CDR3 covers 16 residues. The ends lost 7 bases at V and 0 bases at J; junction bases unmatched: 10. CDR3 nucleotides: TGTGCCAGCACCCGGACAGGGACCCCGATGAACACTGAAGCTTTCTTT. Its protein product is CASTRTGTPMNTEAFF.

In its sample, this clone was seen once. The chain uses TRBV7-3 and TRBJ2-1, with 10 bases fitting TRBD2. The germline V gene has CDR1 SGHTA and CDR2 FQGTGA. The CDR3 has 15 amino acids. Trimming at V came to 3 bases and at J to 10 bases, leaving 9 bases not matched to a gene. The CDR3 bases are TGTGCCAGCAGCTTGACTAGCGGGTCCAATCTAGAGCAGTTCTTC. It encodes CASSLTSGSNLEQFF.

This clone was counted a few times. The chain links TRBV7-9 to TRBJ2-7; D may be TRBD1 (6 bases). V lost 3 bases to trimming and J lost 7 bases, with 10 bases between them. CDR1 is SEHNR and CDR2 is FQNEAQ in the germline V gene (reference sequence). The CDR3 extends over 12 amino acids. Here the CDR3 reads CASSFLGGEQYF. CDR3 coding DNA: TGTGCCAGCAGCTTTTTAGGGGGAGAGCAGTACTTC.

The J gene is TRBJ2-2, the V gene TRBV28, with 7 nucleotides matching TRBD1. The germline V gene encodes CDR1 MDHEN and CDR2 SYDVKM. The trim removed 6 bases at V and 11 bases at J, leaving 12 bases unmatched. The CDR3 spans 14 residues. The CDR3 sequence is CASSRLDRRRELFF. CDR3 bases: TGTGCCAGCAGCCGCCTGGACAGGCGACGCGAGCTGTTTTTT.

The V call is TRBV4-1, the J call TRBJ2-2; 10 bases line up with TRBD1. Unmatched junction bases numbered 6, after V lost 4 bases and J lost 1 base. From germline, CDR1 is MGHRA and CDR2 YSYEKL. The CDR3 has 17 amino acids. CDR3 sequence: CASSRQGASLNTGELFF. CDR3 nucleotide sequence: TGCGCCAGCAGCCGACAGGGGGCAAGTTTGAACACCGGGGAGCTGTTTTTT.

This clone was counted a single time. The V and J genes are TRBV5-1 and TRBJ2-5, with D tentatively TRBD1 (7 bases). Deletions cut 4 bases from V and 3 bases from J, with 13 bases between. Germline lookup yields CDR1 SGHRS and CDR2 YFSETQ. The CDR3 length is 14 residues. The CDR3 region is CASSPGGLEETQYF. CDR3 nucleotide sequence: TGCGCCAGCAGCCCAGGGGGGTTAGAAGAGACCCAGTACTTC.

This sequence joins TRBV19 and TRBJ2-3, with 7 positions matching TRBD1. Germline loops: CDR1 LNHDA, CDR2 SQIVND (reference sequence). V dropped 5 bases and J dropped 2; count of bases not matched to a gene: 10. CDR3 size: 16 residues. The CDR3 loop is CASSPRQGISTDTQYF. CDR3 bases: TGTGCCAGTAGTCCTCGACAGGGTATCTCCACAGATACGCAGTATTTT.

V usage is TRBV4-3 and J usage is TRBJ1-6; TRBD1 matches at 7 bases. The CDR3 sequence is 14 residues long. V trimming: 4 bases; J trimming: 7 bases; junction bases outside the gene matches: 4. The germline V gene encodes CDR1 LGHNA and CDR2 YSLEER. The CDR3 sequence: CASSLTGNNSPLHF. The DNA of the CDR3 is TGCGCCAGCAGCCTGACAGGGAACAATTCACCCCTCCACTTT.

The CDR3 loop reads CASSPTPRRVANYGYTF. The DNA for the CDR3 is TGTGCCAGCAGCCCCACGCCGCGGAGGGTAGCTAACTATGGCTACACCTTC. The chain links TRBV7-3 to TRBJ1-2; D is undetermined. Germline V gene lookup returns CDR1 SGHTA and CDR2 FQGTGA. V dropped 5 bases and J dropped 0 bases, with 19 bases sitting between them. The CDR3 consists of 17 residues.

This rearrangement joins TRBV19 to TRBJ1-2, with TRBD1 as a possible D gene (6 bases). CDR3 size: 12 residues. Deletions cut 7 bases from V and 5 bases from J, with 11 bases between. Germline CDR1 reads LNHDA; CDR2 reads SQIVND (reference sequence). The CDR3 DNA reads TGTGCCAGTAATCAGGGGTGGTATGGCTACACCTTC. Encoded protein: CASNQGWYGYTF.

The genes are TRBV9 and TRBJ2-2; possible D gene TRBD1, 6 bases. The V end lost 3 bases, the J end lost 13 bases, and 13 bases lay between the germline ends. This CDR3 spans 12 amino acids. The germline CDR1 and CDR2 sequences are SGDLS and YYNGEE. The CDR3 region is CASSDQQGALFF. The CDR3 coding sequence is TGTGCCAGCAGCGACCAACAGGGAGCGCTGTTTTTT.